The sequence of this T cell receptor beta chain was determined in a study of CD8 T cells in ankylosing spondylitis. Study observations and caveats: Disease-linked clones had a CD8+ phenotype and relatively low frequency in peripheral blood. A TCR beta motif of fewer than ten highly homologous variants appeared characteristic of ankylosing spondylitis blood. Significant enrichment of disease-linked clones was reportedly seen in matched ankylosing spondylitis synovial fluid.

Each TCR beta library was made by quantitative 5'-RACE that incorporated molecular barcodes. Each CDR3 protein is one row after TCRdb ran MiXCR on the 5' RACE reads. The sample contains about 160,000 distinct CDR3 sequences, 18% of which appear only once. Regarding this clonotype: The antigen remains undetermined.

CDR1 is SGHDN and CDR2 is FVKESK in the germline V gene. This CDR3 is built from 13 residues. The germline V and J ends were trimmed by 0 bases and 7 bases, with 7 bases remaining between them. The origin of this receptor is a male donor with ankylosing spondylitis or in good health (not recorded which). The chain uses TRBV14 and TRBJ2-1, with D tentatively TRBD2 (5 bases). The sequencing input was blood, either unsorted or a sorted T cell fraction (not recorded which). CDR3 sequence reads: CASSQDAGNEQFF. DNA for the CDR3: TGTGCCAGCAGCCAAGATGCGGGTAATGAGCAGTTCTTC.